This T cell receptor (beta chain) is from a study of T cells in Graves' hyperthyroidism and ophthalmopathy. In germline, CDR1 is SGHTA, CDR2 FQGNSA. The CDR3 sequence is 14 residues long. As to this clonotype: The germline gene is not matched at one end of the junction; a read error may be the cause.

RNA transcripts were the template for amplifying TCR beta CDR3 regions. Primed by the HTBI set, a first-round RT-PCR was run on the TCR CDR3. TCRdb re-called the multiplex PCR reads through MiXCR, storing one row per CDR3 protein. The table has 450,000 to 700,000 distinct CDR3 sequences, around 42% seen once. Those patients with uncontrolled infection, other autoimmune disease, pregnancy or lactation were excluded. The specimen sequenced was peripheral blood or thyroid tissue (not recorded which). This clonotype was obtained from an adult woman with Graves' disease, either hyperthyroidism or ophthalmopathy (not recorded which). The rearrangement joins TRBV7-2 to TRBJ2-7; the match to TRBD1 covers 12 bases. CDR3 residues: CASAPGTGGDEQYF. In nucleotides, the CDR3 is TGCGCCAGCGCACCCGGGACAGGGGGCGACGAGCAGTACTTC.